The clone carrying this T cell receptor (beta chain) was picked up many times. TRAV- and TRBV-specific primers primed first-strand cDNA, covering alpha and beta chains. Both a constant-region primer and a V-primer adapter served to amplify TCRs across roughly 21 PCR cycles. TCRdb ran MiXCR on the reads and lists one entry per CDR3 protein. The sample lists more than 90,000 distinct CDR3 sequences, more than 20% occurring once. The entry originates in a study of low-dose radiotherapy and immunotherapy resistance in tumors. Study-level background: Every two weeks, one day ahead of radiation and immunotherapy, cyclophosphamide 200 mg/m2 was given (intravenously).

Germline CDR1 is PRHDT and CDR2 is FYEKMQ (reference sequence). Trimming cost V 5 bases and J 5 bases, with 15 bases left between them. The CDR3 consists of 15 residues. The time point here: after trial treatment. Treatment given: LDRT plus nivolumab, ipilimumab, low-dose cyclophosphamide and aspirin (RACIN trial). The study gave donors nivolumab, ipilimumab, aspirin, low-dose cyclophosphamide and low-dose radiotherapy. Patients who could take part had advanced solid tumors with no tumor-infiltrating lymphocytes. This TCR derives from a male donor with prostate cancer. The chain joins TRBV13 to TRBJ2-2; the D gene is possibly TRBD2 (6 bases). The sample was PBMCs, taken after low-dose radiotherapy plus immunotherapy. The CDR3 coding sequence is TGTGCCAGCAGCCCGAGGTCGGGGGTAACCGGGGAGCTGTTTTTT. It encodes CASSPRSGVTGELFF. Based on the CDR3 plus reference TRBV13 and TRBJ2-2, the full variable domain is AAGVIQSPRHLIKEKRETATLKCYPIPRHDTVYWYQQGPGQDPQFLISFYEKMQSDKGSIPDRFSAQQFSDYHSELNMSSLELGDSALYFCASSPRSGVTGELFFGEGSRLTVL.